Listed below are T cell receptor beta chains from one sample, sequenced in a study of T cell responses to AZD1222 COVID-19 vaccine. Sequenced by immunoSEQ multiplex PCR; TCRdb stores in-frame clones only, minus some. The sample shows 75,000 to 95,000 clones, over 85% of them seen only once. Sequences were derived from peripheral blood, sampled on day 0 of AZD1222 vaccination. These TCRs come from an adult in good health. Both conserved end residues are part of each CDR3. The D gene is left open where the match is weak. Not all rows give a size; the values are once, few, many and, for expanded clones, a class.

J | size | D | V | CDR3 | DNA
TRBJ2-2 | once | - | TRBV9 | CASSVVSIEGGELFF | TGTGCCAGCAGCGTAGTTAGCATTGAGGGCGGGGAGCTGTTTTTT
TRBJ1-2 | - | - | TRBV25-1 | CASRGSGEEGYTF | TGTGCCAGCAGAGGCTCGGGGGAAGAGGGCTACACCTTC
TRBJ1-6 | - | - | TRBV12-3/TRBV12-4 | CASSTIDLTPLHF | TGTGCCAGCAGTACCATAGACCTGACACCCCTCCACTTT
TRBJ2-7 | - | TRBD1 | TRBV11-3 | CASSLTGGFYEQYF | TGTGCCAGCAGCTTGACAGGGGGATTCTACGAGCAGTACTTC
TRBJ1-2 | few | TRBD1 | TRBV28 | CASSPPPGQGSYGYTF | TGTGCCAGCAGCCCCCCCCCGGGACAGGGGAGTTATGGCTACACCTTC
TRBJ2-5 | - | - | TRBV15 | CATSRVAQETQYF | TGTGCCACCAGCAGAGTAGCCCAAGAGACCCAGTACTTC
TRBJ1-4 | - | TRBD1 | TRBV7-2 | CASSRWTGGPTNEKLFF | TGTGCCAGCAGCAGATGGACAGGGGGCCCAACTAATGAAAAACTGTTTTTT
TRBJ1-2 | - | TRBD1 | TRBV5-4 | CASSRGGGLDRSSGYTF | TGTGCCAGCAGCCGCGGGGGAGGGCTGGACAGGAGCAGCGGCTACACCTTC
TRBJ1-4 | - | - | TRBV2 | CASSEVGRVKLFF | TGTGCCAGCAGTGAAGTAGGAAGGGTAAAACTGTTTTTT
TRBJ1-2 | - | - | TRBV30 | CAWYLGVHGYTF | TGTGCCTGGTATTTGGGGGTCCACGGCTACACCTTC